The present TCR beta chain was sequenced within a study of OX40 agonist ivuxolimab in advanced cancers. The wider study: Patients in the trial were receiving intravenous ivuxolimab every 2 weeks, at doses of 0.01 to 10 mg/kg. Among those treated, three patients had partial responses, one with hepatocellular carcinoma and two with cutaneous melanoma. Mean age about 60 years, range about 20 to 85; 82.7% male.

This CDR3 is built from 13 residues. Per germline, CDR1 SGHVS and CDR2 FNYEAQ. The J segment lost 2 bases and the V segment lost 8 bases, leaving 4 bases of the junction unmatched. Measured with immunoSEQ multiplex PCR; TCRdb has only the in-frame clones, and not every one. The sample has under 85,000 clones, roughly 92% seen once. The receptor comes from an adult with an advanced solid tumor such as melanoma, head and neck, liver or kidney cancer. Here the sequenced sample was CD4+ or CD8+ T cells sorted from blood, taken in a trial of the OX40 agonist ivuxolimab. This sequence joins TRBV7-6 and TRBJ2-5, with TRBD2 identical over 8 bases. The CDR3 region is CASHSGAQETQYF. CDR3 DNA: TGTGCCAGCCATAGCGGGGCTCAAGAGACCCAGTACTTC.